The clone carrying this TCR beta chain was seen more than once but under ten times. This entry comes from a study of blood T cell repertoires in COVID-19. Study as a whole: Samples representing acute and convalescent COVID-19 were sourced from the United States, Italy and Spain.

Seattle patients were enrolled during active infection and followed longitudinally. This CDR3 has 14 amino acids. Germline assignment: CDR1 SNHLY and CDR2 FYNNEI. Trimming took 6 bases from V and 4 from J; bases not matched to a gene: 6. Authors' data handling: Estimation of nucleated cell counts relied on the amplification of reference gene primers. Clones were sequenced by immunoSEQ multiplex PCR, and TCRdb holds only the in-frame ones, with some missing. V and J calls and clone size are as listed in that table; D and trimming were resolved from the DNA. The data show approximately 190,000 clones, roughly 82% seen once.

This TCR was sampled from a woman in her sixties with COVID-19, enrolled during active disease. The source material was peripheral blood. V is TRBV2 and J is TRBJ2-5; TRBD2 aligns across 9 bases. CDR3 coding DNA: TGTGCCAGCAGAGGCGGGGGGGCCAGAGAGACCCAGTACTTC. Its translation is CASRGGGARETQYF. Based on the CDR3 plus reference TRBV2 and TRBJ2-5, the full variable domain is EPEVTQTPSHQVTQMGQEVILRCVPISNHLYFYWYRQILGQKVEFLVSFYNNEISEKSEIFDDQFSVERPDGSNFTLKIRSTKLEDSAMYFCASRGGGARETQYFGPGTRLLVL.